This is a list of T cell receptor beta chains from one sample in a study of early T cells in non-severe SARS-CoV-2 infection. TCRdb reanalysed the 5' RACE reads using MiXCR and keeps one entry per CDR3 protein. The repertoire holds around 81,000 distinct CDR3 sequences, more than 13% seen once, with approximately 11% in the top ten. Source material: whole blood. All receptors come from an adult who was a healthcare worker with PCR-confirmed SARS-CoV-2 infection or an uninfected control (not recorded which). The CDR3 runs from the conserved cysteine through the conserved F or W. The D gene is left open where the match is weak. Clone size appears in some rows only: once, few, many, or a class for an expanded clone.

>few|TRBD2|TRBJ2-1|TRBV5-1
CASSSGGPLRREQFF
TGCGCCAGCAGCTCGGGGGGGCCCCTCCGGAGGGAGCAGTTCTTC
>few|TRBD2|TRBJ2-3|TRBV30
CAWNPSGGATDTQYF
TGTGCCTGGAACCCTAGCGGGGGGGCAACAGATACGCAGTATTTT
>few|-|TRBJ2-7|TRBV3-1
CASSQETGGSTYEQYF
TGTGCCAGCAGCCAAGAAACCGGGGGTTCAACCTACGAGCAGTACTTC
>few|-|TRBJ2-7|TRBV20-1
CSARGDGSSYEQYF
TGCAGTGCTAGAGGGGACGGATCATCCTACGAGCAGTACTTC
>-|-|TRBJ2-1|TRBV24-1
CATSERDASSYNEQFF
TGTGCCACCAGTGAGCGGGACGCCAGCTCCTACAATGAGCAGTTCTTC
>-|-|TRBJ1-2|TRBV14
CASSQDWQGVNGYTF
TGTGCCAGCAGCCAAGATTGGCAGGGAGTGAATGGCTACACCTTC
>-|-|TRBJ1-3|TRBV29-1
CSVGTSGNTIYF
TGCAGCGTTGGGACCTCTGGAAACACCATATATTTT
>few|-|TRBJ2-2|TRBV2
CASSAVNTGELFF
TGTGCCAGCAGCGCGGTCAACACCGGGGAGCTGTTTTTT
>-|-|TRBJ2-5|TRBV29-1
CSARRGVQETQYF
TGCAGCGCTCGGAGGGGGGTTCAAGAGACCCAGTACTTC
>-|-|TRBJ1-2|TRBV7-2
CASSLDTGNYGYTF
TGTGCCAGCAGCTTAGATACGGGAAACTATGGCTACACCTTC
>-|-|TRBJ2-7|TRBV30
CAWSVQGPYEQYF
TGTGCCTGGAGTGTACAGGGCCCCTACGAGCAGTACTTC
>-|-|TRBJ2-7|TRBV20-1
CSAQHTGLGEQYF
TGCAGTGCTCAACATACAGGGTTGGGCGAGCAGTACTTC
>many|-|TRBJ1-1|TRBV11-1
CASSSGTEAFF
TGTGCCAGCAGCTCTGGGACTGAAGCTTTCTTT
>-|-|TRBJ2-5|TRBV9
CASSVMSGLGETQYF
TGTGCCAGCAGCGTTATGTCAGGCCTCGGGGAGACCCAGTACTTC
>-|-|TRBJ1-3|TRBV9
CASSVAGAGNTIYF
TGTGCCAGCAGCGTTGCAGGGGCTGGAAACACCATATATTTT
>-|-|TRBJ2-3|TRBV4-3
CASSQGLVGSDTQYF
TGCGCCAGCAGCCAAGGCCTAGTGGGATCAGATACGCAGTATTTT
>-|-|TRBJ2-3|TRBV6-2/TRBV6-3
CASSYSSSLPAQYF
TGTGCCAGCAGTTACTCCAGTAGCCTTCCGGCGCAGTATTTT
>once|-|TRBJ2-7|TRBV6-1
CASSPRDIEQYF
TGTGCCAGCAGCCCCCGGGACATCGAGCAGTACTTC